These T cell receptor beta chains were read from a single sample in a study of control samples from healthy donors and cancer patients. Sequencing used immunoSEQ multiplex PCR; TCRdb keeps in-frame clones, though not all of them. The sample holds tens of thousands of clones, 75% to 85% seen once. Sequencing used blood. The receptors were gathered from a man in his 70s in good health. CDR3s leave out the opening cysteine and the closing phenylalanine or tryptophan. Fields, in order: V gene, CDR3 protein.

V gene: TRBV30
CDR3 protein: AWMNFPYYGYT

V gene: TRBV6-5
CDR3 protein: ASSYWGHNYGYT

V gene: TRBV3-1/TRBV3-2
CDR3 protein: ASSQTDTQY

V gene: TRBV28
CDR3 protein: ASRVSYNSPLH

V gene: TRBV9
CDR3 protein: ASGSGNHYGYT

V gene: TRBV11-3
CDR3 protein: ASSPRSGLGFADTQY

V gene: TRBV7-2
CDR3 protein: ASSLAPLGEQF

V gene: TRBV5-1
CDR3 protein: ASSPGVADSGGAQY

V gene: TRBV6-6
CDR3 protein: ASSYSKGDGETQY

V gene: TRBV5-1
CDR3 protein: ASSLVGQGAGGYT

V gene: TRBV2
CDR3 protein: ASTQDRVGRETQY

V gene: TRBV5-4
CDR3 protein: ASSLAQGAWDGYT

V gene: TRBV18
CDR3 protein: ASSPVGQGDTQY

V gene: TRBV5-1
CDR3 protein: ASSPLNRGNYGYT

V gene: TRBV4-1
CDR3 protein: ASSQDRGSYGYT

V gene: TRBV6-5
CDR3 protein: ASSSGLRFKETQY

V gene: TRBV3-1/TRBV3-2
CDR3 protein: ASSPLSTGNEQF

V gene: TRBV19
CDR3 protein: ASSMASGINQPQH

V gene: TRBV9
CDR3 protein: ASSVGQGGEKLF

V gene: TRBV5-6
CDR3 protein: ASSLFNYEQY

V gene: TRBV27
CDR3 protein: ASSLLGVGLNTEAF

V gene: TRBV7-8
CDR3 protein: ASSSTTDTQY

V gene: TRBV5-5
CDR3 protein: ASSFRDSMNTEAF

V gene: TRBV6-5
CDR3 protein: ASSYSRVRIDTIY

V gene: TRBV5-5
CDR3 protein: ASSLYSMGQGYQETQY

V gene: TRBV5-4
CDR3 protein: ASSSGLAGPSSNEQF

V gene: TRBV6-5
CDR3 protein: ASRGQGPYGYT

V gene: TRBV2
CDR3 protein: ASSRSSYNSPLH

V gene: TRBV6-6
CDR3 protein: ASSSWAKETQY

V gene: TRBV24-1
CDR3 protein: ATGTSTDTQY

V gene: TRBV6-5
CDR3 protein: ASNAGTEGYDEQF

V gene: TRBV28
CDR3 protein: ASRRHLDEKLF

V gene: TRBV7-2
CDR3 protein: ASTPQEPPYEQY

V gene: TRBV5-4
CDR3 protein: ASSFPGTSGQETQY

V gene: TRBV7-2
CDR3 protein: ASSLLGAAGPLH

V gene: TRBV12-5
CDR3 protein: ASGLEGYSYNEQF

V gene: TRBV30
CDR3 protein: AWSVPQGWSPLH

V gene: TRBV10-3
CDR3 protein: ATGTGRGAYEQY

V gene: TRBV5-6
CDR3 protein: ASSLVTFGEQY

V gene: TRBV18
CDR3 protein: ASSYRGPSTDTQY

V gene: TRBV7-9
CDR3 protein: ASSLLIGGRIYGYT

V gene: TRBV11-2
CDR3 protein: ASSPGTSGSFTGELF

V gene: TRBV29-1
CDR3 protein: SVEDNWQGAEDEQF

V gene: TRBV5-5
CDR3 protein: ASSLAGASDQETQY

V gene: TRBV6-5
CDR3 protein: ASSYSAGDGYT

V gene: TRBV10-3
CDR3 protein: AISGKRQELSPGSDEQF

V gene: TRBV27
CDR3 protein: ASSYRRSNQPQH

V gene: TRBV5-1
CDR3 protein: ASSRLAGKNTGELF

V gene: TRBV14
CDR3 protein: ASSHLTGRADTQY

V gene: TRBV7-8
CDR3 protein: ASSIAGGGNEQF

V gene: TRBV3-1/TRBV3-2
CDR3 protein: ASSQYGQAGTEAF